This TCR beta chain was identified during a study of early T cells in non-severe SARS-CoV-2 infection. General study findings and limits: VDJdb matches were skewed toward anti-spike CD8 T cell responses.

Researchers attached unique molecular identifiers to individual cDNA molecules. TCRdb analysed the 5' RACE reads with MiXCR anew, one entry per CDR3 protein. The sample yields around 30,000 distinct CDR3 sequences, about 4.4% seen once. This clonotype came up many times. What it binds is unknown. This CDR3 spans 11 amino acids. The germline V gene has CDR1 DFQATT and CDR2 SNEGSKA (reference sequence). Trimming took 6 bases from V and 1 from J, leaving 6 bases between them. This sequence joins TRBV20-1 and TRBJ1-1; D remains ambiguous. This TCR came from an adult who was a healthcare worker with PCR-confirmed SARS-CoV-2 infection or an uninfected control (not recorded which). Source material: whole blood. This CDR3 reads CSARANTEAFF. The CDR3 DNA reads TGCAGTGCCCGGGCGAACACTGAAGCTTTCTTT.